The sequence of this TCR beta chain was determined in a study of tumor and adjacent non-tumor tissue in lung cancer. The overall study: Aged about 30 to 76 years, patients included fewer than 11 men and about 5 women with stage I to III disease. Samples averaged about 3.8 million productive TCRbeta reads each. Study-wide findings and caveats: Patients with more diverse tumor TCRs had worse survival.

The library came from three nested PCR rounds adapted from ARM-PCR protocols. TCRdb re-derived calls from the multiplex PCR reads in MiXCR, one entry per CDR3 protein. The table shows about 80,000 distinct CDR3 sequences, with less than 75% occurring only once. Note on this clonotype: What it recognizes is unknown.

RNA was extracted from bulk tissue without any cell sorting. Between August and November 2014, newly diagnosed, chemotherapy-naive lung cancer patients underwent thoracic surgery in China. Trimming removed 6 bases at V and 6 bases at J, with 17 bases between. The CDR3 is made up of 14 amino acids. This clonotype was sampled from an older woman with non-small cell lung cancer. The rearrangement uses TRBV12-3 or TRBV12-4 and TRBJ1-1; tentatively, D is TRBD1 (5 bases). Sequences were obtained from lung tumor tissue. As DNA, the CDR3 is TGTGCCAGCAGCCAAGCAGGGACGGACGCTGAAGCTTTCTTT. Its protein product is CASSQAGTDAEAFF.